The 32 T cell receptor beta chains below all came from one sample that was sequenced in a study of post-analysis software for immune sequencing data. The antigens these receptors bind are not known. Overall study findings and caveats: Controls showed lower frequencies than patients for four to six TRBV segments, and TRBV5-6, TRBV5-1 and TRBV20-1 were among these.

Researchers reported that TCR beta cDNA libraries carried unique molecular identifiers. TCRdb itself ran the PCR reads through MiXCR, one entry per CDR3 protein. The sample consists of approximately 570,000 distinct CDR3 sequences, 44% of them appearing once. The sample comprised blood. These receptor sequences come from a girl aged 5-17 years with multiple sclerosis.

The rearrangement uses TRBV10-3 and TRBJ1-1; D ambiguous. The V end was cut by 7 bases, the J end by 3 bases, with 15 bases between. CDR3 length: 14 amino acids. Per germline, CDR1 ENHRY and CDR2 SYGVKD. The CDR3: CAINDLLADTEAFF. CDR3 DNA: TGTGCCATCAATGATTTATTAGCGGACACTGAAGCTTTCTTT.

This rearrangement joins TRBV30 to TRBJ2-5, with TRBD1 matching over 7 bases. Near its end, the DNA agrees better with TRBJ2-7, so the J call may be wrong. CDR3 length: 14 amino acids. Looked up from germline, CDR1 is GTSNPN and CDR2 is SVGIG (reference sequence). The CDR3 spells CAWRGQFLSGEQYF. In DNA form, the CDR3 reads TGTGCCTGGAGGGGACAGTTTCTGTCCGGCGAGCAGTACTTC.

This clonotype was seen a handful of times. The V call is TRBV24-1, the J call TRBJ2-1, with 7 bases identical to TRBD1. The CDR3 runs 14 residues. V dropped 4 bases and J dropped 5; count of bases not matched to a gene: 4. CDR1 is KGHDR, CDR2 SFDVKD, per germline. CDR3 loop: CATSEQGSDNEQFF. DNA for the CDR3: TGTGCCACCAGTGAACAGGGGTCCGACAATGAGCAGTTCTTC.

This clonotype was picked up a small number of times. The rearrangement links TRBV7-2 to TRBJ1-2; D gene uncertain. V lost 5 bases to trimming and J lost 6 bases, with 19 bases between them. The CDR3 runs to 15 residues. Germline CDR1 reads SGHTA; CDR2 reads FQGNSA. The CDR3 loop reads CASSGRRLDGNGYTF. The CDR3 DNA is TGTGCCAGCAGCGGCCGAAGGTTGGACGGAAATGGCTACACCTTC.

The chain carries TRBV27 and TRBJ1-2, with 12 bases identical to TRBD1. CDR1 and CDR2 (germline): MNHEY, SMNVEV (reference sequence). CDR3 size: 14 residues. V was pared by 7 bases and J by 3 bases, with 3 bases of the junction left unmatched. The CDR3 DNA is TGTGCCAGCACAGGGACAGGGGGCGACTATGGCTACACCTTC. This encodes CASTGTGGDYGYTF.

The chain is built from TRBV5-1 and TRBJ2-5, with 10 nucleotides matching TRBD1. The germline V gene has CDR1 SGHRS and CDR2 YFSETQ. Unmatched junction bases numbered 10, after V lost 4 bases and J lost 4 bases. This CDR3 has 16 amino acids. CDR3 nucleotide sequence: TGCGCCAGCAGCCCGGACCCCAGACAGGGGGCAGAGACCCAGTACTTC. This sequence encodes CASSPDPRQGAETQYF. The entire variable domain, with the rest obtained from reference TRBV5-1 and TRBJ2-5, is as follows: KAGVTQTPRYLIKTRGQQVTLSCSPISGHRSVSWYQQTPGQGLQFLFEYFSETQRNKGNFPGRFSGRQFSNSRSEMNVSTLELGDSALYLCASSPDPRQGAETQYFGPGTRLLVL.

The chain employs TRBV29-1 and TRBJ1-1, with TRBD1 identical over 10 bases. The CDR3 sequence is 12 residues long. Germline-derived CDR1 and CDR2 are SQVTM and ANQGSEA. With V trimmed by 7 bases and J by 3 bases, 2 bases remained unmatched. CDR3 protein: CSGGQGYTEAFF. CDR3 DNA sequence: TGCAGCGGGGGACAGGGGTACACTGAAGCTTTCTTT.

The chain is built from TRBV13 and TRBJ2-5; 7 bases agree with TRBD2. The better agreement between TRBJ2-7 and the DNA end casts doubt on the J call. CDR3 length: 15 residues. Germline loops: CDR1 PRHDT, CDR2 FYEKMQ (reference sequence). The CDR3 loop is CASSSAGTTVCEQYF. The CDR3 bases are TGTGCCAGCAGCTCCGCCGGGACTACCGTCTGCGAGCAGTACTTC.

This clonotype turned up a few times. The chain recombines TRBV29-1 with TRBJ2-5; 9 bases map to TRBD1. The tail of the sequence fits TRBJ2-7 better, so the J call may be wrong. The CDR3 length is 14 residues. Looked up from germline, CDR1 is SQVTM and CDR2 is ANQGSEA. CDR3 nucleotides: TGCAGCGCCTGGAGACAGGGGGTTCTCTACGAGCAGTACTTC. Protein product: CSAWRQGVLYEQYF.

The sample holds a few counts of this clonotype. V is TRBV4-1 and J is TRBJ2-7; D remains unclear. V lost 4 bases and J 3 bases, leaving 16 bases between the germline ends. The CDR3 totals 15 residues. Germline values: CDR1 MGHRA, CDR2 YSYEKL. CDR3 residues: CASSLQPALYYEQYF. The CDR3 DNA reads TGCGCCAGCAGCCTACAGCCTGCCCTCTACTACGAGCAGTACTTC.

The sample holds many counts of this clonotype. The chain couples TRBV20-1 to TRBJ2-1, with no clear D. Trimming pared 5 bases from V and 4 bases from J, leaving 6 bases between. This CDR3 has 11 residues. Germline V CDR1 and CDR2: DFQATT, SNEGSKA (reference sequence). CDR3 amino acids: CSAPQYNEQFF. The CDR3, as DNA: TGCAGTGCTCCACAGTACAATGAGCAGTTCTTC.

The chain combines TRBV6-6 with TRBJ1-2; D gene uncertain. Germline loops: CDR1 MNHNY, CDR2 SVGAGI (reference sequence). This CDR3 has 12 residues. The V end was cut by 2 bases, the J end by 6 bases, with 7 bases between. The CDR3 spells CASSYLRDGYTF. The CDR3 bases are TGTGCCAGCAGTTACCTGAGGGATGGCTACACCTTC.

The chain couples TRBV12-3 or TRBV12-4 to TRBJ2-1; D possibly uses TRBD1 or TRBD2 (6 bases each). The CDR3 has 13 amino acids. The germline V and J ends were trimmed by 7 bases and 6 bases, with 13 bases remaining between them. The CDR3 loop is CASTQGGPNEQFF. The DNA of the CDR3 is TGTGCCAGCACCCAAGGGGGGCCCAATGAGCAGTTCTTC.

For this clonotype: This may be a read error, as it is one base from a much larger clone. The chain recombines TRBV12-3 or TRBV12-4 with TRBJ2-5; D gene unclear. V lost 3 bases and J 5 bases, leaving 4 bases between the germline ends. This CDR3 region has 11 residues. The CDR3 DNA sequence: TGTGCCAGCAGTTTCTGGGAGACCCAGTACTTC. This sequence encodes CASSFWETQYF.

This clonotype was counted once. The chain is built from TRBV3-1 and TRBJ2-7; D gene uncertain. CDR1 is LGHDT, CDR2 YNNKEL, per germline (reference sequence). CDR3 size: 16 residues. Trimming pared 0 bases from V and 0 bases from J, leaving 12 bases between. For the CDR3, the DNA is TGTGCCAGCAGCCAAGATCCCCGCTGGAGCTCCTACGAGCAGTACTTC. It is translated as CASSQDPRWSSYEQYF.

The chain links TRBV4-1 to TRBJ2-3, with D hard to call. The CDR3 has 14 residues. CDR1 MGHRA and CDR2 YSYEKL come from the germline V gene. The V end was cut by 4 bases, the J end by 5 bases, with 13 bases between. The CDR3 spells CASSPTTGEDTQYF. As DNA, the CDR3 is TGCGCCAGCAGCCCTACGACTGGGGAAGATACGCAGTATTTT.

This clonotype was seen only a few times. V is TRBV20-1 and J is TRBJ2-1, with 9 bases fitting TRBD1. CDR1 is DFQATT and CDR2 is SNEGSKA in the germline V gene (reference sequence). This CDR3 is 15 amino acids long. V lost 3 bases, J lost 3 bases, and 6 bases stayed unmatched. CDR3 nucleotides: TGCAGTGCTAGTCACCGGGACAGGGACTACAATGAGCAGTTCTTC. It encodes CSASHRDRDYNEQFF.

This clonotype was detected only a few times. This sequence joins TRBV6-6 and TRBJ1-1; possibly TRBD1 for D (6 bases). V was pared by 0 bases and J by 1 base, with 15 bases between. The CDR3 runs 17 residues. Looked up from germline, CDR1 is MNHNY and CDR2 is SVGAGI (reference sequence). The CDR3 here is CASSYSGAGGANTEAFF. CDR3 DNA: TGTGCCAGCAGTTACTCAGGGGCGGGGGGCGCGAACACTGAAGCTTTCTTT.

The chain recombines TRBV15 with TRBJ2-3; 7 positions match TRBD1. CDR3 length: 16 amino acids. Unmatched junction bases numbered 6, after V lost 2 bases and J lost 1 base. Germline V gene data show CDR1 as LNHNV and CDR2 as YYDKDF (reference sequence). The CDR3 DNA follows: TGTGCCACCAGCAGAAAAAGGGGGCCCGGCACAGATACGCAGTATTTT. Its translation is CATSRKRGPGTDTQYF.

V gene TRBV12-3 or TRBV12-4 combines with J gene TRBJ1-1; possibly TRBD1 for D (6 bases). V was clipped by 6 bases and J by 4 bases, with 18 bases between them. The CDR3 has 15 amino acids. The DNA of the CDR3 is TGTGCCAGCAGGCTCACAGGGTCCCTTTCCACTGAAGCTTTCTTT. This sequence encodes CASRLTGSLSTEAFF.

The chain has TRBV5-1 and TRBJ2-3; 10 positions agree with TRBD1. The CDR3 is 17 amino acids. Per the germline V gene, CDR1 is SGHRS and CDR2 is YFSETQ. After removal of 4 bases from V and 3 bases from J, the junction contained 11 bases not matched to a gene. This CDR3 is CASSVGTGENPTDTQYF. The CDR3 coding sequence is TGCGCCAGCAGCGTCGGGACAGGGGAAAATCCAACAGATACGCAGTATTTT.

The rearrangement links TRBV5-1 to TRBJ2-1; D is possibly TRBD1 (8 bases). Trimming pared 4 bases from V and 7 bases from J, leaving 12 bases between. CDR3 length equals 13 residues. Germline V gives CDR1 SGHRS, CDR2 YFSETQ. CDR3 DNA: TGCGCCAGCAGCCCACAGGGGGGGAATGAGCAGTTCTTC. This codes for CASSPQGGNEQFF.

The CDR3 DNA reads TGTGCCAGCAGTCTTATGGGGACAGCCGCCTACGAGCAGTACTTC. Protein: CASSLMGTAAYEQYF. V gene TRBV7-2 combines with J gene TRBJ2-7; TRBD1 matches 7 bases. The CDR3 totals 15 residues. The trim removed 6 bases at V and 2 bases at J, leaving 10 bases unmatched. Germline CDR1 reads SGHTA; CDR2 reads FQGNSA.

The gene calls are TRBV24-1 and TRBJ2-3; a possible D gene is TRBD2 (6 bases). The CDR3 has 16 residues. The germline V and J ends were trimmed by 4 bases and 2 bases, with 15 bases remaining between them. CDR1 and CDR2 (germline): KGHDR, SFDVKD. DNA for the CDR3: TGTGCCACCAGTGACCCGGGACTCCCCAACACAGATACGCAGTATTTT. Its protein is CATSDPGLPNTDTQYF.

The chain is built from TRBV6-6 and TRBJ1-1, with D perhaps matching TRBD1 (5 bases). The V end was cut by 4 bases, the J end by 8 bases, with 11 bases between. This CDR3 has 12 residues. Germline lookup yields CDR1 MNHNY and CDR2 SVGAGI (reference sequence). The CDR3, as DNA: TGTGCCAGCAGTTCTCCGACAGTAGAAGCTTTCTTT. It yields the protein CASSSPTVEAFF.

The V call is TRBV12-3 or TRBV12-4, the J call TRBJ1-4; weak D call: TRBD1 (6 bases). V was trimmed by 5 bases and J by 8 bases, leaving 24 bases between them. CDR3 length: 17 residues. CDR3 in DNA: TGTGCCAGCAGTAGAGCCATCACAGGGAGCCAAGGGGAAAAACTGTTTTTT. Translation: CASSRAITGSQGEKLFF.

The chain carries TRBV29-1 and TRBJ2-5; 7 bases match TRBD1. The CDR3 totals 14 residues. V lost 5 bases, J lost 0 bases, and 6 bases stayed unmatched. CDR1 and CDR2 from the germline V gene are SQVTM and ANQGSEA. The CDR3 DNA reads as TGCAGCGTTTCATCGGGACAGCACCAAGAGACCCAGTACTTC. Protein product: CSVSSGQHQETQYF.

In its sample, this clonotype was seen once. This rearrangement joins TRBV20-1 to TRBJ2-5, with 12 bases aligning to TRBD2. Unmatched junction bases numbered 8, after V lost 6 bases and J lost 3 bases. This CDR3 has 15 amino acids. Germline V gene data show CDR1 as DFQATT and CDR2 as SNEGSKA (reference sequence). The DNA of the CDR3 is TGCAGTGCCTCTAGCGGGGGGGCTAGGGAAGAGACCCAGTACTTC. This encodes CSASSGGAREETQYF.

The V call is TRBV6-5, the J call TRBJ2-4; 10 bases are shared with TRBD2. The CDR3 runs 15 residues. Germline-derived CDR1 and CDR2 are MNHEY and SVGAGI. V lost 7 bases, J lost 6 bases, and 9 bases stayed unmatched. The CDR3 loop reads CASTRLAGGGNIQYF. CDR3 DNA: TGTGCCAGCACCAGACTAGCGGGCGGAGGAAACATTCAGTACTTC.

This clonotype has just a few counts. The V gene is TRBV5-1, the J gene TRBJ2-4; TRBD1 matches at 7 bases. Looked up from germline, CDR1 is SGHRS and CDR2 is YFSETQ. The CDR3 has 14 residues. Unmatched junction bases numbered 5, after V lost 1 base and J lost 7 bases. CDR3 sequence (DNA): TGCGCCAGCAGCTTGCGACAGGGCGTCAACATTCAGTACTTC. It codes for CASSLRQGVNIQYF. The whole variable domain, remainder taken from reference TRBV5-1 and TRBJ2-4, is KAGVTQTPRYLIKTRGQQVTLSCSPISGHRSVSWYQQTPGQGLQFLFEYFSETQRNKGNFPGRFSGRQFSNSRSEMNVSTLELGDSALYLCASSLRQGVNIQYFGAGTRLSVL.

This clonotype was observed once. CDR3 bases: TGCAGTGCTAGAGCGGAGGCTATAAGTGCCTACGAGCAGTACTTC. This codes for CSARAEAISAYEQYF. This chain joins TRBV20-1 and TRBJ2-7, with D possibly being TRBD2 (5 bases). CDR3 length equals 15 residues. CDR1 and CDR2 (germline): DFQATT, SNEGSKA (reference sequence). Trimming left V 1 base short and J 2 bases short, with 15 bases between.

About this clonotype: The junction departs from the called germline gene at one end, perhaps through a read error. The chain has TRBV20-1 and TRBJ2-5, with D hard to call. The CDR3 sequence is 16 residues long. Germline CDR1 DFQATT, CDR2 SNEGSKA (reference sequence). CDR3 nucleotides: TGCAGTGCTAGAGGAGGATGGGATGGCCCTCAAGAGACCCGGTACTTC. Translated: CSARGGWDGPQETRYF.